This T cell receptor (beta chain) is from a study of blood T cell repertoires in COVID-19. Overall study: Researchers got acute and convalescent COVID-19 samples from the United States, Italy and Spain. Sources were T cells, B-cell-depleted T cells, or PBMCs; the material itself was cDNA or gDNA.

One Seattle source followed patients from active infection through their disease course. Germline V CDR1 and CDR2: LNHDA, SQIVND (reference sequence). This CDR3 is built from 14 residues. With 7 bases clipped from V and 2 bases from J, the junction kept 3 bases outside the gene matches. Data came from immunoSEQ multiplex PCR; TCRdb stores just in-frame clones and leaves some out. The sample lists more than 45,000 clones; approximately 90% were seen once. The V gene is TRBV19, the J gene TRBJ2-2, with 8 nucleotides matching TRBD1. This receptor was obtained from a woman aged 55-75 years with COVID-19, enrolled during active disease. Sequences were obtained from peripheral blood. CDR3 sequence reads: CASIDRGNTGELFF. DNA for the CDR3: TGTGCCAGTATCGACAGGGGCAACACCGGGGAGCTGTTTTTT.